Listed below are T cell receptor beta chains from one sample, sequenced in a study of cytomegalovirus exposure and HLA in healthy donors. The table came from immunoSEQ multiplex PCR; TCRdb's copy has only in-frame clones and leaves some out. The repertoire holds around 120,000 clones, with over 65% as singletons. The sample was PBMCs. The receptors were gathered from a woman between 40 and 55 years old in good health and CMV-seropositive. Each CDR3 is given with its conserved first and last residue. The D gene is left open where the match is weak. Expanded clones are given a class, and other clones once, few, many or no size at all.

-	TRBV5-1	TRBD2	TRBJ2-5	CASTPSGVPTGGTQYF	TGCGCCAGCACCCCCTCGGGGGTTCCCACGGGGGGGACCCAGTACTTC
-	TRBV25-1	-	TRBJ2-3	CASSESRGGTSTDTQYF	TGTGCCAGCAGTGAATCGCGGGGCGGAACTAGCACAGATACGCAGTATTTT
-	TRBV7-3	TRBD1	TRBJ2-3	CASSRQGLVTDTQYF	TGTGCCAGCAGTAGACAGGGCCTCGTCACAGATACGCAGTATTTT
-	TRBV7-9	TRBD2	TRBJ2-3	CASSLPGGDTQYF	TGTGCCAGCAGCTTACCGGGAGGAGATACGCAGTATTTT
few	TRBV5-1	TRBD1	TRBJ2-7	CASSGTGVHEQYF	TGCGCCAGCAGCGGGACAGGGGTTCACGAGCAGTACTTC
-	TRBV23-1	TRBD1	TRBJ2-4	CASSPDRGNIQYF	TGCGCCAGCAGTCCGGACAGGGGGAACATTCAGTACTTC
few	TRBV5-5	-	TRBJ1-4	CASSLAGDEKLFF	TGTGCCAGCAGCTTGGCCGGGGATGAAAAACTGTTTTTT
-	TRBV6-6	TRBD1	TRBJ1-1	CASTPGTANTEAFF	TGTGCCAGCACCCCCGGGACAGCGAACACTGAAGCTTTCTTT
-	TRBV19	TRBD2	TRBJ2-2	CASSSAGQNTGELFF	TGTGCCAGTAGTTCAGCGGGGCAGAACACCGGGGAGCTGTTTTTT
once	TRBV5-1	TRBD1	TRBJ2-7	CASTPLKDRDYEQYF	TGCGCCAGCACGCCGCTCAAGGACAGGGACTACGAGCAGTACTTC
-	TRBV9	TRBD1	TRBJ1-4	CASSVVGGGDEKLFF	TGTGCCAGCAGCGTAGTAGGGGGCGGAGATGAAAAACTGTTTTTT
-	TRBV18	TRBD1	TRBJ1-2	CASSTGTGKGWYGYTF	TGTGCCAGCTCAACCGGGACAGGGAAGGGTTGGTATGGCTACACCTTC
-	TRBV19	-	TRBJ2-3	CASSLQSTDTQYF	TGTGCCAGTAGTCTCCAGAGCACAGATACGCAGTATTTT
-	TRBV7-3	-	TRBJ2-3	CASFGGGDNPLSTDTQYF	TGTGCCAGCTTTGGGGGAGGGGACAACCCCCTTAGCACAGATACGCAGTATTTT
-	TRBV5-1	TRBD2	TRBJ2-7	CASSHSGGGANSFVTYEQYF	TGCGCCAGCAGCCACTCAGGCGGGGGGGCGAACTCTTTCGTGACCTACGAGCAGTACTTC
-	TRBV30	TRBD1	TRBJ1-2	CAWSTGGCGYTF	TGTGCCTGGAGTACAGGGGGCTGTGGCTACACCTTC
-	TRBV27	TRBD1	TRBJ2-7	CASSSGTGALWYEQYF	TGTGCCAGCAGTTCCGGGACAGGGGCTTTATGGTACGAGCAGTACTTC
few	TRBV5-8	TRBD1	TRBJ1-1	CASRSRGRTEAFF	TGTGCCAGCCGGTCCAGGGGGCGCACTGAAGCTTTCTTT
-	TRBV2	TRBD1	TRBJ2-7	CASSLGQGWNYEQYF	TGTGCCAGCAGTTTGGGACAGGGCTGGAACTACGAGCAGTACTTC
few	TRBV5-6	TRBD2	TRBJ2-1	CASSLGLAGEQFF	TGTGCCAGCAGCTTGGGGCTAGCGGGTGAGCAGTTCTTC
-	TRBV7-5	-	TRBJ2-7	CARGTAPYEQYF	TGTGCCAGAGGGACAGCACCCTACGAGCAGTACTTC
once	TRBV4-3	TRBD1	TRBJ1-2	CASSRDRGYGYTF	TGCGCCAGCAGCCGCGACAGGGGATATGGCTACACCTTC
-	TRBV13	-	TRBJ2-4	CASSLGLQAENIQYF	TGTGCCAGCAGCTTAGGGCTACAGGCCGAAAACATTCAGTACTTC
-	TRBV18	-	TRBJ2-3	CASSPAGDTQYF	TGTGCCAGCTCACCGGCTGGAGATACGCAGTATTTT
few	TRBV30	-	TRBJ2-1	CAWSVLTGAGHNEQFF	TGTGCCTGGAGTGTACTTACGGGAGCGGGCCACAATGAGCAGTTCTTC
-	TRBV18	-	TRBJ2-2	CASSPDYSGRRAGELFF	TGTGCCAGCTCACCAGACTACTCGGGAAGGCGAGCCGGGGAGCTGTTTTTT
-	TRBV5-6	-	TRBJ2-7	CASSLGRDNYEQYF	TGTGCCAGCAGCTTGGGCCGGGACAACTACGAGCAGTACTTC
-	TRBV7-9	-	TRBJ2-2	CASSLVGGNTGELFF	TGTGCCAGCAGCTTAGTAGGCGGGAACACCGGGGAGCTGTTTTTT
-	TRBV6-1	-	TRBJ2-3	CASSGEGGPDTQYF	TGTGCCAGCAGTGGTGAGGGGGGGCCAGATACGCAGTATTTT
-	TRBV10-2	TRBD1	TRBJ1-6	CASSDTGGRNSPLHF	TGCGCCAGCAGTGACACAGGGGGACGTAATTCACCCCTCCACTTT
-	TRBV30	-	TRBJ2-7	CAFSSAGRYEQYF	TGTGCCTTCTCGTCGGCAGGTAGATACGAGCAGTACTTC
-	TRBV29-1	TRBD2	TRBJ2-3	CSVETSGSTDTQYF	TGCAGCGTAGAGACTAGCGGTAGCACAGATACACAGTATTTT
-	TRBV9	-	TRBJ2-7	CASSPQGYEQYF	TGTGCCAGCAGCCCGCAGGGATACGAGCAGTACTTC
-	TRBV30	TRBD2	TRBJ2-7	CAWSLSGRSDYEQYF	TGTGCCTGGAGTCTCAGCGGGAGGTCCGACTACGAGCAGTACTTC
-	TRBV6-5	TRBD1	TRBJ2-5	CASTDRGGQETQYF	TGTGCCAGCACTGACAGGGGGGGCCAAGAGACCCAGTACTTC
-	TRBV7-2	-	TRBJ1-4	CASTLGRSTNEKLFF	TGTGCCAGCACCCTGGGCAGATCAACTAATGAAAAACTGTTTTTT
-	TRBV6-7	-	TRBJ2-5	CASRLRVLGPQETQYF	TGTGCCAGCAGACTCAGGGTGTTGGGGCCCCAAGAGACCCAGTACTTC
once	TRBV4-1	TRBD1	TRBJ1-2	CASSLGRGSAGGYTF	TGCGCCAGCAGCCTGGGCAGGGGGAGCGCTGGGGGCTACACCTTC
-	TRBV7-9	-	TRBJ2-2	CASGGQGTGELFF	TGTGCCAGCGGGGGACAAGGAACCGGGGAGCTGTTTTTT
-	TRBV7-9	TRBD2	TRBJ2-7	CASSSGRIPYEQYF	TGTGCCAGCAGCAGCGGGAGAATTCCCTACGAGCAGTACTTC
once	TRBV27	TRBD1	TRBJ2-5	CASSFLRDRETQYF	TGTGCCAGCAGTTTTCTCCGGGACAGGGAGACCCAGTACTTC